The entry below gives a single T cell receptor beta chain sequence along with its context. The antigen is not known. CDR1 and CDR2 from the germline V gene are ENHRY and SYGVKD. This CDR3 is 13 amino acids long. The sample originates from a study of shared clonotypes between healthy human individuals. About the research overall: CD8 memory received one plate per donor, CD8 naive two, CD4 memory three and CD4 naive three.

A split of CD4+ cells into CD45RA+ naive and CD45RA-negative memory subsets was performed. Repertoires were generated with immunoSEQ multiplex PCR, while TCRdb's copy carries only in-frame clones and drops some. The repertoire has around 510,000 clones, roughly 95% of them found once; the top ten carry 0.05% to 0.07%. Study-wide findings and caveats: Against clonotypes common to all four donors, non-shared ones had lower generation probabilities.

Sequencing input: naive CD4+ T cells sorted from blood. Subset: CD45RA+ positively selected. This TCR was sampled from a woman aged 25 to 39 in good health. The chain has TRBV10-3 and TRBJ2-5, with TRBD1 matching over 7 bases. The J call could be wrong; TRBJ2-7 is a better fit for the DNA end. The CDR3 reads CAISVGQIYEQYF. In DNA form, the CDR3 reads TGTGCCATCAGTGTGGGACAGATCTACGAGCAGTACTTC.